The count of the clone carrying this T cell receptor beta chain is one. Its antigen remains unknown. The sample belongs to a study of PD-1 blockade in classical Hodgkin lymphoma. Sequenced by immunoSEQ multiplex PCR; TCRdb stores in-frame clones only, minus some. Of roughly 32,000 clones in the sample, 94% were seen once. General study points: Why repertoires differed is undefined; disease activity or prior therapy possibly contributed. Reported baseline diversity: healthy donors highest, relapsed/refractory patients lowest.

The time point here: newly diagnosed, previously untreated cHL patient sample. Newly diagnosed, untreated classical Hodgkin lymphoma PBMCs served as comparison. Material: peripheral blood mononuclear cells (PBMCs). The TCR was taken from a human donor with classical Hodgkin lymphoma.

This chain's CDR3 is CASRNYQGTEQFF. For the CDR3, the DNA is TGTGCCAGCAGGAACTACCAGGGGACTGAGCAGTTCTTC. The rearrangement links TRBV27 to TRBJ2-1, with D maybe TRBD1 (6 bases). CDR3 size: 13 residues. Deletions cut 6 bases from V and 9 bases from J, with 15 bases between. CDR1 and CDR2 (germline): MNHEY, SMNVEV (reference sequence).